The clone carrying this TCR beta chain showed up just a few times. The antigen remains unidentified. Other DNA sequences from this sample encode an identical CDR3 as well. Expressed TCRB transcripts were sequenced because the entire RNA isolate underwent reverse transcription. The average read count of naive, central memory and regulatory T cell samples was a few million. Profiled with immunoSEQ multiplex PCR; TCRdb holds only in-frame clones, not every one. This sample has around 360,000 clones, with roughly an eighth found just once. These data belong to a study of beta chain features in type 1 diabetes. For the study at large: Age, gender, cell numbers and subset yield matched between patients and controls.

Findings and limits, study-wide: TCRB CDR3s were moderately but significantly shorter in Type 1 diabetes patients in all four CD4+ subsets.

The CDR3 loop spans 13 amino acids. Trimming shortened V by 2 bases and J by 4 bases, and 6 bases separated the two germline ends. The germline gives CDR1 SGHTA, CDR2 FQGNSA. CD45RO/CCR7/CD25/CD127/CD95/CD27 separated CD4+ naive, central memory, regulatory and stem cell-like memory cells by sorting. This receptor was taken from a woman between 18 and 29 years old with type 1 diabetes. This chain joins TRBV7-2 and TRBJ1-5; D is perhaps TRBD1 (5 bases). The sample was naive CD4+ T cells from blood. CDR3 DNA: TGTGCCAGCAGCTTACAGGGAAATCAGCCCCAGCATTTT. Translating gives CASSLQGNQPQHF.